This T cell receptor beta chain was found in a study of blood T cell repertoires in COVID-19. The overall study: Sample material is recorded as cDNA or gDNA derived from T cells, B-cell-depleted T cells, or PBMCs.

Trimming removed 1 base from V and 4 bases from J; junction bases left unmatched: 8. This CDR3 is 16 amino acids long. CDR1 is SEHNR and CDR2 is FQNEAQ in the germline V gene (reference sequence). All enrollees were roughly 18 to 90 years old and from some 24 US areas. Recovery meant two consecutive negative NP/OP PCR tests, professional clearance, or resolved symptoms. In the original workflow: Scientists estimated how many nucleated cells there were by amplifying reference gene primers. Profiled with immunoSEQ multiplex PCR; TCRdb holds only in-frame clones, not every one. The V and J calls and clone size were taken over from that table, and D and trimming were inferred from the DNA. The data show 350,000 to 450,000 clones, with 85% to 90% seen just once and 1.7% held by the top ten.

This chain joins TRBV7-9 and TRBJ2-5, with 8 bases identical to TRBD1. Material: PBMCs or T cells enriched from blood (not recorded which). The receptor's source is a woman aged 25 to 39 who had recovered from COVID-19. The CDR3 sequence: CASSLGGRGRSETQYF. In nucleotides, the CDR3 is TGTGCCAGCAGCTTAGGAGGCAGGGGGCGATCAGAGACCCAGTACTTC.